This T cell receptor (beta chain) appears in the sequencing data of a study of blood T cell repertoires in COVID-19 (dated by TCRdb to the early 2020s). Notes on the research overall: Samples covering the acute and convalescent phases of COVID-19 were provided by collaborators in the United States, Italy and Spain. The prospective study material was composed of cDNA or gDNA derived from T cells, B-cell-depleted T cells, or PBMCs. Deeply sampled blood TCRbeta repertoires from subjects exposed to, actively infected with, or recovered from COVID-19 were included in the dataset. A freely available public database, intended as a resource for researchers studying the immune response to SARS-CoV-2, is where the repertoires were released. Samples were obtained from the ongoing ImmuneRACE study (first 160 participants) and from over a thousand subjects provided by 6 global collaborators. The sample metadata nearly always contained a de-identified subject ID, COVID-19 status, age in years and sex. Where available, HLA class I and class II types were taken from metadata supplied by the sample provider and were not determined by assay-based typing.

Broader findings and caveats from the paper: The quantity of clinical and demographic metadata differed by source and by participant and was supplied without curation.

TCRbeta CDR3 regions were amplified from genomic DNA by means of the immunoSEQ Assay, a bias-controlled multiplex PCR. On the authors' methods: Nucleated cell counts per sample were estimated from amplification of reference gene primers within the assay. To quantify the absolute abundance of each unique TCRbeta CDR3 rearrangement, sequence reads were collapsed and filtered. For each sample, productive Simpson clonality was calculated as the square root of Simpson's diversity index across productive rearrangements. The table comes from immuneACCESS by way of TCRdb, which keeps in-frame sequences with V and J called. Part of the clones is missing from these tables; in studies checked, under half for an unresolved V gene and the rest for unknown reasons. V, J and clone size were drawn from that table, and D and trimming were deduced from the DNA. The sample table holds about 330,000 clones, of which 70% to 90% were seen once. The top ten clones comprise around 6.6% of the sample.

A second Seattle source provided samples from volunteer blood donors who had recovered from COVID-19. The collaborating institutions used their own protocols to collect whole blood in K2EDTA tubes. For TCRbeta analysis, collaborators shipped samples as frozen whole blood, isolated PBMCs, or DNA extracted from either of those sample types. For this clone: Its cognate antigen has yet to be identified. No qualities accompany the bases; no much larger clone lies one base away.

CDR1 and CDR2 are read off the germline V gene as SGHAT and FQNNGV. A distance of 16 bases separates the germline ends of V and J, which lose 1 base and 0 bases respectively. Spanning cysteine to phenylalanine, the CDR3 consists of 18 amino acids. Here the CDR3 DNA is all that survives: 54 bases in frame from base 1. The sequence was obtained from a man aged 18 to 30 who had recovered from COVID-19. Recombination linked TRBV11-2 to TRBJ2-1; matching of 5 bases hints at TRBD2 as the D gene. Material for sequencing was peripheral blood. The bases are TGTGCCAGCAGCTTAGTAGCGTTGCCAGTCAGCTCCTACAATGAGCAGTTCTTC. Its product reads: CASSLVALPVSSYNEQFF. The CDR3, completed at both ends by the reference TRBV11-2 and TRBJ2-1 genes, gives the full variable domain EAGVAQSPRYKIIEKRQSVAFWCNPISGHATLYWYQQILGQGPKLLIQFQNNGVVDDSQLPKDRFSAERLKGVDSTLKIQPAKLEDSAVYLCASSLVALPVSSYNEQFFGPGTRLTVL.